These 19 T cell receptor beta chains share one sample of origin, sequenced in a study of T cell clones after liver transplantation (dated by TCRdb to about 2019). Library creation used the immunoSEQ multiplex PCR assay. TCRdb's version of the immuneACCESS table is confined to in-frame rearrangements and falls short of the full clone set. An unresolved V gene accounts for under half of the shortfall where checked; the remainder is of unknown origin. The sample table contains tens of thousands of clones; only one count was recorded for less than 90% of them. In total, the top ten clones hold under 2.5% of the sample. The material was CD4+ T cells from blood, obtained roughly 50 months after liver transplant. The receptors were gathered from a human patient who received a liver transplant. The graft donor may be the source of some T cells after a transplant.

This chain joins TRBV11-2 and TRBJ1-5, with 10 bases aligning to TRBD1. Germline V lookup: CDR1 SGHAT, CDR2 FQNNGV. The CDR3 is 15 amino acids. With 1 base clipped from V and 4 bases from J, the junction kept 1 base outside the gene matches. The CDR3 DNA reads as TGTGCCAGCAGCTTAGGGGACAGGGGTAATCAGCCCCAGCATTTT. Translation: CASSLGDRGNQPQHF.

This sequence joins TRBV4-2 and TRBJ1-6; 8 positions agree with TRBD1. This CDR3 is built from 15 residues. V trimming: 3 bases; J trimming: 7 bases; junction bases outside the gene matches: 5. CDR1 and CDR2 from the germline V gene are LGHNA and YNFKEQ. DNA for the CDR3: TGTGCCAGCAGCCAGGAACAGGGGGGGAATTCACCCCTCCACTTT. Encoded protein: CASSQEQGGNSPLHF.

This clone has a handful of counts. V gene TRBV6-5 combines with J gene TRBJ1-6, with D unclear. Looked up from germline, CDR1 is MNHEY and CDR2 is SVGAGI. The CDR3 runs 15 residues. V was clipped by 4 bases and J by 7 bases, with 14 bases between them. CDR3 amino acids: CASSLGRLQNSPLHF. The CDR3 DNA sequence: TGTGCCAGCAGTTTAGGTAGACTGCAAAATTCACCCCTCCACTTT.

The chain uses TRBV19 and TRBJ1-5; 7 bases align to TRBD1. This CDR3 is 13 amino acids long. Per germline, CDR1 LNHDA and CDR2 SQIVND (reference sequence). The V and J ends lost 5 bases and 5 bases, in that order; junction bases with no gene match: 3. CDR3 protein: CASSDRVDQPQHF. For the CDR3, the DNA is TGTGCCAGTAGTGACAGGGTAGATCAGCCCCAGCATTTT. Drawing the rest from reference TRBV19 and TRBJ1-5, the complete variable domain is DGGITQSPKYLFRKEGQNVTLSCEQNLNHDAMYWYRQDPGQGLRLIYYSQIVNDFQKGDIAEGYSVSREKKESFPLTVTSAQKNPTAFYLCASSDRVDQPQHFGDGTRLSIL.

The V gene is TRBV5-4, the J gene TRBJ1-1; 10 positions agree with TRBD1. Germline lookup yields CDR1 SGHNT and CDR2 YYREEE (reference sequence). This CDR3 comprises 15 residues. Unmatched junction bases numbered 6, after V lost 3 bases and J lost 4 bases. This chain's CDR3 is CASSSMTGGATEAFF. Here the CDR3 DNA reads TGTGCCAGCAGCTCAATGACAGGGGGCGCCACTGAAGCTTTCTTT.

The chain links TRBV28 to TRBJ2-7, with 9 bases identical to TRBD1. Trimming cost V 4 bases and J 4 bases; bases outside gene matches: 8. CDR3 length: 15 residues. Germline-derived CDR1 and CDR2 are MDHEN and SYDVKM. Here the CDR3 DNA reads TGTGCCAGCAGTTCTCCCGGGACAGGGACGTACGAGCAGTACTTC. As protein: CASSSPGTGTYEQYF.

CDR3 bases: TGCGCCAGCAGCCAATCCGGGGACCATCGGGAAAAACTGTTTTTT. Translation gives CASSQSGDHREKLFF. V and J are TRBV4-1 and TRBJ1-4; D perhaps matches TRBD1 (5 bases). CDR1 is MGHRA, CDR2 YSYEKL, per germline. The ends were cut back, 2 bases at V and 8 bases at J, with 15 bases in the middle. The CDR3 is 15 amino acids.

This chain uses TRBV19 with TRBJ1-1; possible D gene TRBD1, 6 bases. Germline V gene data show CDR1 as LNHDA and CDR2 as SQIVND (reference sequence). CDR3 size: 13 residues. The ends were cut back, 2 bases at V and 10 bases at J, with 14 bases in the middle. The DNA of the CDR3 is TGTGCCAGTAGTATACAGGGGACCAAGCTAGCTTTCTTT. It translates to CASSIQGTKLAFF.

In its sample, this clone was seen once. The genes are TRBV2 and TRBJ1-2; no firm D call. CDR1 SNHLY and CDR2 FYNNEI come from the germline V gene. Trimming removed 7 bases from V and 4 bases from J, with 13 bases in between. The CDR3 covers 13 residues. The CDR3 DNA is TGTGCCAGCACTTATGGGTCGGCCTATGGCTACACCTTC. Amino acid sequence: CASTYGSAYGYTF.

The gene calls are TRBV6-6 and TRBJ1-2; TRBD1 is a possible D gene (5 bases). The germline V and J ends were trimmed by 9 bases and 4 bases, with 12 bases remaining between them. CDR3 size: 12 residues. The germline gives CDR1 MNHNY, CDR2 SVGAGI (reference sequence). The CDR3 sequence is CASKTALYGYTF. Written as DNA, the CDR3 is TGTGCCAGTAAGACAGCCCTCTATGGCTACACCTTC.

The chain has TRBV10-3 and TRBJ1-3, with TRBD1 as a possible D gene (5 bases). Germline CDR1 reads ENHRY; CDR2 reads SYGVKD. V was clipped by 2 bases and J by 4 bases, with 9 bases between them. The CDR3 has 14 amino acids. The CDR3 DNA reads TGTGCCATCAGTGAGGTGACAGTAGGAAACACCATATATTTT. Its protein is CAISEVTVGNTIYF.

CDR3 bases: TGTGCCAGTAGTGGAGGGGTAACGATTGGAGAGACCCAGTACTTC. Translating it yields CASSGGVTIGETQYF. V gene TRBV19 combines with J gene TRBJ2-5, with a tentative D call TRBD2 (6 bases). The CDR3 is 15 residues long. Germline loops: CDR1 LNHDA, CDR2 SQIVND (reference sequence). Trimming took 5 bases from V and 4 from J, leaving 17 bases between them.

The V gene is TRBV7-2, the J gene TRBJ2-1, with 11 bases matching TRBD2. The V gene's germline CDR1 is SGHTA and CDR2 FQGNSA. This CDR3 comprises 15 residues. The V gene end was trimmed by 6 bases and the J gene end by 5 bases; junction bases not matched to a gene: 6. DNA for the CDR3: TGTGCCAGCAGGACCGGGACTAGCGGAAACAATGAGCAGTTCTTC. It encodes CASRTGTSGNNEQFF.

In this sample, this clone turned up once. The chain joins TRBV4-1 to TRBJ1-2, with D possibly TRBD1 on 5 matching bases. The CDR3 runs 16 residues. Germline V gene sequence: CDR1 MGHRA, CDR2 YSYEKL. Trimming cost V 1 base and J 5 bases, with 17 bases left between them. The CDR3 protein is CASSQVESRAEYGYTF. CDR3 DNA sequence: TGCGCCAGCAGCCAAGTAGAGTCCAGGGCCGAATATGGCTACACCTTC.

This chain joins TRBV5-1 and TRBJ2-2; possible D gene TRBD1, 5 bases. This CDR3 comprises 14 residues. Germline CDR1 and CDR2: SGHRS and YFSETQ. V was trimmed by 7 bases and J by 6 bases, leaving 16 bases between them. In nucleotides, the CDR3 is TGCGCCAGCGGGAAAGACAGTTCTCCCGGGGAGCTGTTTTTT. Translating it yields CASGKDSSPGELFF.

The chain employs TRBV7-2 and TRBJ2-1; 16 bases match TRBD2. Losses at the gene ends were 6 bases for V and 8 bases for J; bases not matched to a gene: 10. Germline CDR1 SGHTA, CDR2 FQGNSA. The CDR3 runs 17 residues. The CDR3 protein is CASRPAGLAGGLHEQFF. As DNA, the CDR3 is TGTGCCAGCAGACCCGCGGGACTAGCGGGAGGGCTACATGAGCAGTTCTTC.

The CDR3 region has the DNA TGTGCCAGCAGCCCGACAGGGACAACAGATACGCAGTATTTT. As protein: CASSPTGTTDTQYF. The rearrangement joins TRBV6-4 to TRBJ2-3; 7 bases match TRBD1. Germline V gives CDR1 MRHNA, CDR2 SNTAGT. The CDR3 loop spans 14 amino acids. After removal of 6 bases from V and 3 bases from J, the junction contained 6 bases not matched to a gene.

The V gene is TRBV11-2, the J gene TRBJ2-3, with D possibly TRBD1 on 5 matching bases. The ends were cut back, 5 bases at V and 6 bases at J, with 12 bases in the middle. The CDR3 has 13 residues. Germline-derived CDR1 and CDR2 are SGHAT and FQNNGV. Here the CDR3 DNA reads TGTGCCAGCAGCCATTCACCAGGGGATACGCAGTATTTT. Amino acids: CASSHSPGDTQYF.

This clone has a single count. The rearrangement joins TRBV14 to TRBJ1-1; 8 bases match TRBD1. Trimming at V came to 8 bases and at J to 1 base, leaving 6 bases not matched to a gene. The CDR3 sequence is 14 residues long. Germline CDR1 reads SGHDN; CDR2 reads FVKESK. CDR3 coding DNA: TGTGCCAGCTCGTCAGGGGGCTGGAACACTGAAGCTTTCTTT. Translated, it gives CASSSGGWNTEAFF.